Following are 13 T cell receptor beta chains from one sample sequenced in a study of T cells in Graves' hyperthyroidism and ophthalmopathy. TCR beta CDR3 sequences were amplified from RNA transcripts. The primer set for the first-round RT-PCR of the TCR CDR3 was HTBI. Each CDR3 protein gets one entry after TCRdb re-called the multiplex PCR reads with MiXCR. The table has roughly 250,000 distinct CDR3 sequences, 22% seen once. The sample comprised blood. All receptors derive from a man aged 30 to 39 with Graves' ophthalmopathy.

The table lists this clonotype with a few counts. V is TRBV9 and J is TRBJ2-7; D not resolved. Trimming pared 4 bases from V and 4 bases from J, leaving 18 bases between. The CDR3 totals 15 residues. Germline CDR1 reads SGDLS; CDR2 reads YYNGEE. The CDR3 is CASSLSSGSPYEQYF. The DNA for the CDR3 is TGTGCCAGCAGCTTATCGTCTGGATCCCCTTACGAGCAGTACTTC. Looking up the rest from reference TRBV9 and TRBJ2-7 gives the full variable domain: DSGVTQTPKHLITATGQRVTLRCSPRSGDLSVYWYQQSLDQGLQFLIQYYNGEERAKGNILERFSAQQFPDLHSELNLSSLELGDSALYFCASSLSSGSPYEQYFGPGTRLTVT.

This clonotype came up many times. This chain joins TRBV7-8 and TRBJ1-1; D perhaps matches TRBD1 (6 bases). The CDR3 is 17 amino acids. Germline lookup yields CDR1 SGHVS and CDR2 FQNEAQ. V lost 3 bases, J lost 2 bases, and 19 bases lay in between. CDR3 bases: TGTGCCAGCAGCTTGGCATCGAGCGGGACACTCAACACTGAAGCTTTCTTT. Its protein product is CASSLASSGTLNTEAFF.

This clonotype has at least ten counts. The CDR3: CAIEGADGYTF. The CDR3, as DNA: TGTGCCATCGAGGGGGCGGATGGCTACACCTTC. The chain combines TRBV6-1 with TRBJ1-2; 7 positions match TRBD1. Germline loops: CDR1 MNHNS, CDR2 SASEGT. The CDR3 contains 11 residues. V was pared by 10 bases and J by 6 bases, with 5 bases of the junction left unmatched.

V usage is TRBV6-1 and J usage is TRBJ1-1; D perhaps matches TRBD1 (6 bases). From germline, CDR1 is MNHNS and CDR2 SASEGT. This CDR3 has 14 amino acids. V gave up 8 bases and J gave up 1 base, with 14 bases separating them. The CDR3 reads CASGDGGSNTEAFF. The CDR3 DNA reads as TGTGCCAGCGGGGACGGGGGCTCGAACACTGAAGCTTTCTTT.

CDR3 sequence: CASSFQRNTGELFF. The CDR3 coding sequence is TGTGCCAGCAGCTTCCAGCGGAACACCGGGGAGCTGTTTTTT. The chain joins TRBV9 to TRBJ2-2; no firm D call. Germline-derived CDR1 and CDR2 are SGDLS and YYNGEE. Trimming pared 4 bases from V and 1 base from J, leaving 8 bases between. CDR3 length: 14 amino acids.

There are a few counts of this clonotype. The V gene is TRBV4-2, the J gene TRBJ2-1, with 8 bases identical to TRBD1. CDR1 and CDR2 from the germline V gene are LGHNA and YNFKEQ. V shed 3 bases, J shed 10 bases, and the junction held 8 bases outside the gene matches. This CDR3 region has 14 residues. CDR3 DNA sequence: TGTGCCAGCAGCCAGGATCAGGGGGCGGGGGAGCAGTTCTTC. It yields the protein CASSQDQGAGEQFF.

This clonotype was seen more than once but under ten times. The gene calls are TRBV28 and TRBJ1-5; D perhaps matches TRBD1 (5 bases). CDR1 and CDR2 (germline): MDHEN, SYDVKM. Trimming took 3 bases from V and 4 from J, leaving 10 bases between them. The CDR3 has 14 amino acids. CDR3 amino acids: CASSLGQQNQPQHF. The CDR3 DNA is TGTGCCAGCAGTTTGGGGCAGCAAAATCAGCCCCAGCATTTT.

This clonotype was found many times. The chain is built from TRBV27 and TRBJ1-1, with a tentative D call TRBD1 (5 bases). The germline V gene encodes CDR1 MNHEY and CDR2 SMNVEV (reference sequence). This CDR3 contains 15 residues. V was shortened by 0 bases and J by 2 bases, with 10 bases between the two germline ends. CDR3 protein: CASSLSRQGNTEAFF. The CDR3 nucleotides read TGTGCCAGCAGTTTATCTCGCCAGGGCAACACTGAAGCTTTCTTT.

This clonotype turned up a few times. V is TRBV7-3 and J is TRBJ2-7, with D possibly matching TRBD2 (6 bases). Trimming removed 5 bases from V and 1 base from J, with 15 bases in between. Germline CDR1 SGHTA, CDR2 FQGTGA. The CDR3 runs 15 residues. The DNA of the CDR3 is TGTGCCAGCAGCCGGCGGGACGGGGAATCCTACGAGCAGTACTTC. Residues: CASSRRDGESYEQYF.

The chain carries TRBV28 and TRBJ1-5; tentatively, D is TRBD1 (6 bases). Germline values: CDR1 MDHEN, CDR2 SYDVKM. The CDR3 extends over 15 amino acids. Trimming shortened V by 2 bases and J by 9 bases, and 17 bases separated the two germline ends. In DNA form, the CDR3 reads TGTGCCAGCAGTTTAGGGGGCGATGGGGGGCGGCCCCAGCATTTT. Protein product: CASSLGGDGGRPQHF. The variable domain in full, completed from reference TRBV28 and TRBJ1-5, reads DVKVTQSSRYLVKRTGEKVFLECVQDMDHENMFWYRQDPGLGLRLIYFSYDVKMKEKGDIPEGYSVSREKKERFSLILESASTNQTSMYLCASSLGGDGGRPQHFGDGTRLSIL.

This clonotype showed up just a few times. The chain links TRBV7-9 to TRBJ2-1; TRBD2 matches 9 bases. Germline V gene lookup returns CDR1 SEHNR and CDR2 FQNEAQ (reference sequence). V lost 4 bases to trimming and J lost 3 bases; unmatched junction nucleotides: 7. This CDR3 has 16 residues. DNA for the CDR3: TGTGCCAGCAGCTCAGTAGCGGGAGCCAACTACAATGAGCAGTTCTTC. Translated: CASSSVAGANYNEQFF.

This chain links TRBV4-1 with TRBJ2-1; D gene uncertain. Germline CDR1 MGHRA, CDR2 YSYEKL. The CDR3 spans 16 residues. The V and J ends lost 1 base and 4 bases respectively, with 14 bases between them. The CDR3 protein is CASSQVAINNYNEQFF. CDR3 bases: TGCGCCAGCAGCCAAGTTGCTATTAACAATTACAATGAGCAGTTCTTC.

This clonotype was counted between two and nine times. The chain carries TRBV29-1 and TRBJ2-3; perhaps D is TRBD1 or TRBD2 (6 bases each). The germline V gene encodes CDR1 SQVTM and CDR2 ANQGSEA. CDR3 length: 15 residues. The V gene lost 5 bases and the J gene lost 1 base, with 16 bases spanning the gap. CDR3 residues: CSVIVLGGRTDTQYF. CDR3 nucleotide sequence: TGCAGCGTTATTGTATTGGGGGGCCGCACAGATACGCAGTATTTT.